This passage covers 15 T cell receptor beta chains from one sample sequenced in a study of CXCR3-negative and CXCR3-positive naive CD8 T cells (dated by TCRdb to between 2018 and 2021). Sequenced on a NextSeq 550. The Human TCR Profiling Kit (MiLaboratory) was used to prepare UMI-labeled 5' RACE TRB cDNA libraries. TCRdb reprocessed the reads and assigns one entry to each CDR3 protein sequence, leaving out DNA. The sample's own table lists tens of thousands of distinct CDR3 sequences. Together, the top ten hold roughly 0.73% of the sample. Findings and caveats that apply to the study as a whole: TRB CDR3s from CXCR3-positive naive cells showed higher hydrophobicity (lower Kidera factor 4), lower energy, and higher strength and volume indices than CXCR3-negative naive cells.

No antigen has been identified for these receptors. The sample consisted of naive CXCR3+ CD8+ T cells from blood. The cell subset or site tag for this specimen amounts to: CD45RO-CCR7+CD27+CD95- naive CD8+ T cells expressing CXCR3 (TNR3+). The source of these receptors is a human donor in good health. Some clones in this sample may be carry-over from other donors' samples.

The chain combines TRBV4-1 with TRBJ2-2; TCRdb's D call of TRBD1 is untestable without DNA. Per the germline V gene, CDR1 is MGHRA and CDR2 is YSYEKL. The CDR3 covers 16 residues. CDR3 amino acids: CASSLNRDHNTGELFF.

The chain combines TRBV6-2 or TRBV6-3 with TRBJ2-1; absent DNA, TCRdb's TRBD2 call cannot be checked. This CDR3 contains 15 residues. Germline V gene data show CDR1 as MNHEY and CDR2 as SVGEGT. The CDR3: CASRETSGEVNEQFF.

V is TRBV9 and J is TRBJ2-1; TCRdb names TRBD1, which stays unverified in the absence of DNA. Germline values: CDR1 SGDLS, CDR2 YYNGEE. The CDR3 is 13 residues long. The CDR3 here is CASTLEGGDEQFF. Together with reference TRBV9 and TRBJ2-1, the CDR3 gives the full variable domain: DSGVTQTPKHLITATGQRVTLRCSPRSGDLSVYWYQQSLDQGLQFLIQYYNGEERAKGNILERFSAQQFPDLHSELNLSSLELGDSALYFCASTLEGGDEQFFGPGTRLTVL.

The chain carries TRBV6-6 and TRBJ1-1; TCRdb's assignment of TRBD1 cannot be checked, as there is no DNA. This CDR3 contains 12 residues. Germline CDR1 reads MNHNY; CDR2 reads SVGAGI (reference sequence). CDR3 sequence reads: CASSTGATEAFF.

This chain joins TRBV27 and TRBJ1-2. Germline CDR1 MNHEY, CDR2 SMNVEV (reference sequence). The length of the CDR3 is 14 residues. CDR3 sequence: CASRRDGSLYGYTF.

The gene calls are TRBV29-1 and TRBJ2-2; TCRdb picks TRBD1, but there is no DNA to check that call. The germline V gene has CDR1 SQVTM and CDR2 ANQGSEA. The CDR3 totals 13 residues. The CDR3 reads CSVDQGNTGELFF.

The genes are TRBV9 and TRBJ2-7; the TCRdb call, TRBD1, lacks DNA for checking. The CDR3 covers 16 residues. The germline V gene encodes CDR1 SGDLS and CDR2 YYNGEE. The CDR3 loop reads CASSAGDRGPPYEQYF.

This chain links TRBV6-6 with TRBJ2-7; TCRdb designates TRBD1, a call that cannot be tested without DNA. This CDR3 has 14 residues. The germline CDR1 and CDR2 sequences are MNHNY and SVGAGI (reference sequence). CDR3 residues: CASSPLARPAEQYF.

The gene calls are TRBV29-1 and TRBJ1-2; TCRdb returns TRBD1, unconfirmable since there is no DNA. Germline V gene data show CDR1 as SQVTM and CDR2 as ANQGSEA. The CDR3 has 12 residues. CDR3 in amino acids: CSVPGAGGGYTF.

The CDR3 loop is CASSHEGTQYF. The chain joins TRBV7-9 to TRBJ2-5; TCRdb indicates TRBD2, and absent DNA this call remains unverified. The germline gives CDR1 SEHNR, CDR2 FQNEAQ (reference sequence). The CDR3 totals 11 residues.

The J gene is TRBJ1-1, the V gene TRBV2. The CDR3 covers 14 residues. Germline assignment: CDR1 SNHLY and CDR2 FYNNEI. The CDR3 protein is CASSEGWMNTEAFF. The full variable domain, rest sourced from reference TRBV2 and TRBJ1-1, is EPEVTQTPSHQVTQMGQEVILRCVPISNHLYFYWYRQILGQKVEFLVSFYNNEISEKSEIFDDQFSVERPDGSNFTLKIRSTKLEDSAMYFCASSEGWMNTEAFFGQGTRLTVV.

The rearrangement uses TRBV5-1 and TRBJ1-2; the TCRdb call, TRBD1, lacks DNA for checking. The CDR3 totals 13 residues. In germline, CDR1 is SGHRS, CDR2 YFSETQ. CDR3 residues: CASSLRQGDGYTF. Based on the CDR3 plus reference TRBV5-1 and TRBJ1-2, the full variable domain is KAGVTQTPRYLIKTRGQQVTLSCSPISGHRSVSWYQQTPGQGLQFLFEYFSETQRNKGNFPGRFSGRQFSNSRSEMNVSTLELGDSALYLCASSLRQGDGYTFGSGTRLTVV.

This CDR3 reads CASSEYGGPNTEAFF. This chain links TRBV9 with TRBJ1-1; the D call from TCRdb, TRBD1, cannot be confirmed without DNA. Germline CDR1 reads SGDLS; CDR2 reads YYNGEE. CDR3 size: 15 residues. The variable domain in full, completed from reference TRBV9 and TRBJ1-1, reads DSGVTQTPKHLITATGQRVTLRCSPRSGDLSVYWYQQSLDQGLQFLIQYYNGEERAKGNILERFSAQQFPDLHSELNLSSLELGDSALYFCASSEYGGPNTEAFFGQGTRLTVV.

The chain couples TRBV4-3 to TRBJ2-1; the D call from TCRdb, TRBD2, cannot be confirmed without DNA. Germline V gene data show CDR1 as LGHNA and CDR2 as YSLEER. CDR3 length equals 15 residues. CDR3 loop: CASSMWTSVNNEQFF.

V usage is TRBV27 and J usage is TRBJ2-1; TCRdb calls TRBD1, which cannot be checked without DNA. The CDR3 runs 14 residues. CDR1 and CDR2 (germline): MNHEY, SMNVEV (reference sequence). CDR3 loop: CASSLDGGYNEQFF.